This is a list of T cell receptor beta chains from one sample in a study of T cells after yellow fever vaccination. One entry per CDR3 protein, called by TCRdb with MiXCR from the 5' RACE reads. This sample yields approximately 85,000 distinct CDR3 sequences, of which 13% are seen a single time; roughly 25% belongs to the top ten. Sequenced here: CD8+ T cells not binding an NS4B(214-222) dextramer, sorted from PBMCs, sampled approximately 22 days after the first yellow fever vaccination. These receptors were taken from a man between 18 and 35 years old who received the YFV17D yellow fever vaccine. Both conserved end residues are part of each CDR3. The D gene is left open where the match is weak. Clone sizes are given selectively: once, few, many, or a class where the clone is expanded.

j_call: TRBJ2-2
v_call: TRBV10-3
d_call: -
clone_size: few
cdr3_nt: TGTGCCATCAGCCCTAGCGATGGGACCGGGGAGCTGTTTTTT
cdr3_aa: CAISPSDGTGELFF

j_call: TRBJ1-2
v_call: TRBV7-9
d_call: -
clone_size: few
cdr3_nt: TGTGCCAGCAGCGGGACTGGGGGGGGGCACTATGGCTACACCTTC
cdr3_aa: CASSGTGGGHYGYTF

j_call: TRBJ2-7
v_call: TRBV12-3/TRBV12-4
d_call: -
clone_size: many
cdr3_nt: TGTGCCAGCCGGAGCCTCGGCTACGAGCAGTACTTC
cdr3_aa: CASRSLGYEQYF

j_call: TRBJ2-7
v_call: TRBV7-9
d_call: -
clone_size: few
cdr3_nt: TGTGCCAGCAGCTTAGACGCCCACGAGCAGTACTTC
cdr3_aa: CASSLDAHEQYF

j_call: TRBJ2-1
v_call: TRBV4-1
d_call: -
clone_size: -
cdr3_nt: TGCGCCAGCAGCCAAGAGGCATTTGATGAGCAGTTCTTC
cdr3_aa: CASSQEAFDEQFF

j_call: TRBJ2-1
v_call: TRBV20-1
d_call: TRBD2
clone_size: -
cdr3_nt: TGCAGTGCTAGAGATGGACTAGCGGGCGCCTACAATGAGCAGTTCTTC
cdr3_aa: CSARDGLAGAYNEQFF

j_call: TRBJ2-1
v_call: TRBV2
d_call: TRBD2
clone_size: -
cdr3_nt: TGTGCCGGCAGTGAACCTCTACGGGGGGACTACAATGAGCAGTTCTTC
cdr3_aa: CAGSEPLRGDYNEQFF

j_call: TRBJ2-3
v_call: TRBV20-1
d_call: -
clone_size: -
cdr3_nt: TGCAGTGCCAGAGCAGGAGGGTACGATACGCAGTATTTT
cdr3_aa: CSARAGGYDTQYF

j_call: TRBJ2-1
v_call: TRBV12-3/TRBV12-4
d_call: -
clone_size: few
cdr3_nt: TGTGCCAGCAGGGACGGGGGAAATGAGCAGTTCTTC
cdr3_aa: CASRDGGNEQFF

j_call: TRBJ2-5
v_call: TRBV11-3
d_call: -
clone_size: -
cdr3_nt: TGTGCCAGCAGCCCGCGCCCGGACGAGACCCAGTACTTC
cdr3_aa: CASSPRPDETQYF

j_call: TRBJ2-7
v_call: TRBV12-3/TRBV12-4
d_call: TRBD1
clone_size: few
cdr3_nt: TGTGCCAGTATGCCGGGACAGGGTAATTTGATCGACTACGAGCAGTACTTC
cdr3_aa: CASMPGQGNLIDYEQYF

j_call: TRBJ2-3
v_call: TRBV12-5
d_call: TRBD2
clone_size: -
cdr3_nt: TGTGCTAGTGGTAGCACCCCGGAGACTAGCGGGACAGATACGCAGTATTTT
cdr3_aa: CASGSTPETSGTDTQYF

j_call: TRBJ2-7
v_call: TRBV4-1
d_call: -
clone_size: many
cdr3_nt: TGCGCCAGCAGTCTAGGGAGCTCCTACGAGCAGTACTTC
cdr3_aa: CASSLGSSYEQYF

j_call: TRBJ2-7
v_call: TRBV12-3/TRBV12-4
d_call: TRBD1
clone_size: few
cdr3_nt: TGTGCCAGCGGACAGGGGCAATACGAGCAGTACTTC
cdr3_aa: CASGQGQYEQYF

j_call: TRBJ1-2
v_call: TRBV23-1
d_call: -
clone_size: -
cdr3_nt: TGCGCCAGCAGTCAGCTCCCCGTCCGATATGGCTACACCTTC
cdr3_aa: CASSQLPVRYGYTF

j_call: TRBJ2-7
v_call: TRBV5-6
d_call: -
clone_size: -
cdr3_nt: TGTGCCAGCAGCCCCGGGCTAGGCTACGAGCAGTACTTC
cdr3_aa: CASSPGLGYEQYF

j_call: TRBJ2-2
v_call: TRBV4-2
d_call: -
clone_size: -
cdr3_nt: TGTGCCAGCAGCCCAGAAGACACCGGGGAGCTGTTTTTT
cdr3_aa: CASSPEDTGELFF

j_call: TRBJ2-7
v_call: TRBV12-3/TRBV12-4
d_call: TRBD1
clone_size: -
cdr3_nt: TGTGCCAGCAGTTTACGAGGAACAGGGGTCAACGAGCAGTACTTC
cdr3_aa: CASSLRGTGVNEQYF

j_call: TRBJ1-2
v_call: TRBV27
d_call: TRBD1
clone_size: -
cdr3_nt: TGTGCCAGCAGGGATCCGGGACAGGGTTATGGCTACACCTTC
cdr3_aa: CASRDPGQGYGYTF

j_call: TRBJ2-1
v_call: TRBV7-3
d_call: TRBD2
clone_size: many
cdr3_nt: TGTGCCAGCAGCTTAACAGGGGAGGGTTACAATGAGCAGTTCTTC
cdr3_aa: CASSLTGEGYNEQFF

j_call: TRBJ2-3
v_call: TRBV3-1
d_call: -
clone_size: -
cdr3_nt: TGTGTAAGACGAAGGACCGGGGGCCGCACAGATACGCAGTATTTT
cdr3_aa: CVRRRTGGRTDTQYF

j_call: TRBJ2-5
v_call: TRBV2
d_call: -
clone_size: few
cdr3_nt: TGTGCCAGCAGCACCCGCGGGGCGAGGAACCAAGAGACCCAGTACTTC
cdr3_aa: CASSTRGARNQETQYF

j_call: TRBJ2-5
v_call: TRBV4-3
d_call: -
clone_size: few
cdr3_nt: TGCGCCAGCAGCCAAGATCCCGGGTTAGAGACCCAGTACTTC
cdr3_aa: CASSQDPGLETQYF

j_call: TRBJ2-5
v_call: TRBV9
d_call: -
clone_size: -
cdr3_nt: TGTGCCAGCAGTACAGACGGCACACCCCAAGAGACCCAGTACTTC
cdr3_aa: CASSTDGTPQETQYF

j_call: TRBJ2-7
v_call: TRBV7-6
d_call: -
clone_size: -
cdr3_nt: TGTGCCAGCAGCCCCACCGATGGGGGTTACGAGCAGTACTTC
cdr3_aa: CASSPTDGGYEQYF

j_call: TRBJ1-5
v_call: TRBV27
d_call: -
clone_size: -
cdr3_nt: TGTGCCAGCAGTTTGGCGCGCAATCAGCCCCAGCATTTT
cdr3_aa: CASSLARNQPQHF